A single sample gave rise to the 16 T cell receptor beta chains below, sequenced in a study of shared clonotypes between healthy human individuals. The assay was immunoSEQ multiplex PCR, and TCRdb's table has in-frame clones only and misses some. Of about 2.3 million clones detected, 85% to 95% appear once; the ten largest clones hold around 0.35%. Sequences were obtained from naive CD4+ T cells from PBMCs. The subset here: CD45RA+ positively selected. The receptors stem from a man younger than 30 in good health. Some clones in this sample may be carry-over from other donors' samples.

J is TRBJ1-5 and V is TRBV10-3, with D unclear. V lost 6 bases and J 4 bases, leaving 10 bases between the germline ends. This CDR3 spans 13 amino acids. Per germline, CDR1 ENHRY and CDR2 SYGVKD. CDR3 in DNA: TGTGCCATCAGCTCACAGCTAAATCAGCCCCAGCATTTT. Encoded protein: CAISSQLNQPQHF.

The J gene is TRBJ1-4, the V gene TRBV15; D possibly corresponds to TRBD1 (5 bases). V was pared by 3 bases and J by 11 bases, with 13 bases between. The CDR3 runs to 13 residues. CDR1 is LNHNV and CDR2 is YYDKDF in the germline V gene (reference sequence). The CDR3 bases are TGTGCCACCAGCAGTTGGAGGGGATGGAAACTGTTTTTT. It codes for CATSSWRGWKLFF.

The chain links TRBV6-5 to TRBJ2-1, with D possibly being TRBD1 (5 bases). The CDR3 is 11 residues long. Trimming cost V 3 bases and J 9 bases, with 6 bases left between them. The germline V gene encodes CDR1 MNHEY and CDR2 SVGAGI. CDR3: CASSYGAEQFF. DNA for the CDR3: TGTGCCAGCAGTTATGGGGCTGAGCAGTTCTTC.

This clone was found a few times. This specimen includes other DNA sequences encoding the same CDR3. The chain links TRBV28 to TRBJ2-2; D not certain. The CDR3 totals 15 residues. The germline CDR1 and CDR2 sequences are MDHEN and SYDVKM. Trimming stripped 5 bases from V and 5 bases from J, with 15 bases between. The CDR3, as DNA: TGTGCCAGCAGTCCCCATGCCCTTCCTACCGGGGAGCTGTTTTTT. It specifies CASSPHALPTGELFF.

This chain uses TRBV14 with TRBJ1-5; 9 bases agree with TRBD1. CDR3 length: 17 amino acids. Germline V gene data show CDR1 as SGHDN and CDR2 as FVKESK. The junction had 7 bases not matched to a gene; V was cut back by 1 base and J by 3 bases. The CDR3 DNA follows: TGTGCCAGCAGCCAAGGCCGGGACAGGGTAGACAATCAGCCCCAGCATTTT. Translation: CASSQGRDRVDNQPQHF.

The V call is TRBV6-6, the J call TRBJ2-3; perhaps TRBD1 as D (6 bases). Germline V lookup: CDR1 MNHNY, CDR2 SVGAGI (reference sequence). Trimming took off 5 bases at V and 4 bases at J, with 13 bases between the two ends. CDR3 length equals 14 residues. The CDR3 DNA follows: TGTGCCAGCAGTCCCCAGGGGCGCGCAGATACGCAGTATTTT. Amino acid sequence: CASSPQGRADTQYF.

This sequence joins TRBV4-3 and TRBJ2-1; 9 bases line up with TRBD2. Germline CDR1 is LGHNA and CDR2 is YSLEER. V shed 3 bases and J 10 bases; nucleotides not matched to a gene: 13. CDR3 size: 16 residues. CDR3 sequence (DNA): TGCGCCAGCAGCCATTATAGCGGGGGAAGGAAGGAGGAGCAGTTCTTC. This encodes CASSHYSGGRKEEQFF.

The rearrangement links TRBV7-7 to TRBJ2-5; 11 nucleotides agree with TRBD2. Germline V gene sequence: CDR1 SSHAT, CDR2 FNYEAQ (reference sequence). J lost 1 base, V lost 5 bases, and 6 bases had no gene match. There are 16 residues in the CDR3. The CDR3, as DNA: TGTGCCAGCAGCCCGGGACTAGCGGTGTTCCAAGAGACCCAGTACTTC. Encoded protein: CASSPGLAVFQETQYF.

The chain is built from TRBV30 and TRBJ2-3, with a weak D call TRBD2 (6 bases). Germline CDR1 is GTSNPN and CDR2 is SVGIG (reference sequence). The ends were cut back, 1 base at V and 7 bases at J, with 21 bases in the middle. This CDR3 is built from 16 residues. CDR3: CAWSALSAVAGNTQYF. The CDR3 nucleotides are TGTGCCTGGAGTGCATTATCCGCGGTGGCGGGAAATACGCAGTATTTT.

CDR3 coding DNA: TGTGCCAGCAGCGTAGGGACAGGGGAGGTCGTGAGCGGGGAGCTGTTTTTT. Its translation is CASSVGTGEVVSGELFF. The V gene is TRBV9, the J gene TRBJ2-2; TRBD1 aligns across 9 bases. With V trimmed by 0 bases and J by 7 bases, 10 bases remained unmatched. The CDR3 length is 17 residues. Germline loops: CDR1 SGDLS, CDR2 YYNGEE.

The gene calls are TRBV11-2 and TRBJ2-7; unclear D gene. The CDR3 runs 14 residues. CDR1 and CDR2 (germline): SGHAT, FQNNGV. Trimming removed 0 bases from V and 10 bases from J, with 16 bases in between. The DNA of the CDR3 is TGTGCCAGCAGCTTAGATCGGTCTACTCCCCGACAGTACTTC. It is translated as CASSLDRSTPRQYF.

CDR3 in amino acids: CASSLRRSTTGELFF. The CDR3 DNA sequence: TGTGCCAGCAGTTTGCGTAGGTCAACAACCGGGGAGCTGTTTTTT. V gene TRBV27 combines with J gene TRBJ2-2; D is undetermined. Germline loops: CDR1 MNHEY, CDR2 SMNVEV (reference sequence). The CDR3 totals 15 residues. Deletions cut 3 bases from V and 5 bases from J, with 13 bases between.

The chain employs TRBV9 and TRBJ1-1, with D possibly being TRBD1 (6 bases). With 4 bases removed from V and 2 bases from J, the gap between germline ends came to 9 bases. The germline gives CDR1 SGDLS, CDR2 YYNGEE. This CDR3 spans 13 amino acids. The CDR3 loop reads CASSRQDNTEAFF. The CDR3, as DNA: TGTGCCAGCAGCAGACAGGATAACACTGAAGCTTTCTTT. Together with reference TRBV9 and TRBJ1-1, the CDR3 gives the full variable domain: DSGVTQTPKHLITATGQRVTLRCSPRSGDLSVYWYQQSLDQGLQFLIQYYNGEERAKGNILERFSAQQFPDLHSELNLSSLELGDSALYFCASSRQDNTEAFFGQGTRLTVV.

CDR3 residues: CASTPGQVDTEAFF. The DNA for the CDR3 is TGTGCCAGCACTCCGGGACAGGTAGACACTGAAGCTTTCTTT. The chain is built from TRBV6-5 and TRBJ1-1; 8 bases map to TRBD1. The V and J ends lost 7 bases and 3 bases, in that order; junction bases with no gene match: 7. The CDR3 has 14 residues. The germline V gene encodes CDR1 MNHEY and CDR2 SVGAGI.

This rearrangement joins TRBV28 to TRBJ2-7; D is perhaps TRBD1 (5 bases). CDR1 is MDHEN and CDR2 is SYDVKM in the germline V gene. The CDR3 has 12 residues. The germline V and J ends were trimmed by 7 bases and 1 base, with 8 bases remaining between them. This CDR3 is CASTGISYEQYF. In nucleotides, the CDR3 is TGTGCCAGCACAGGGATTTCCTACGAGCAGTACTTC.

Remarks on this clone: The same CDR3 arises from other DNA sequences in this sample as well. This chain connects TRBV5-1 to TRBJ2-3; 12 bases line up with TRBD2. V trimming: 0 bases; J trimming: 3 bases; junction bases outside the gene matches: 2. The germline V gene encodes CDR1 SGHRS and CDR2 YFSETQ. The CDR3 is 16 amino acids. Here the CDR3 DNA reads TGCGCCAGCAGCTTGGGTACTAGCGGGAGGACAGATACGCAGTATTTT. Its translation is CASSLGTSGRTDTQYF.